These T cell receptor beta chains were read from a single sample in a study of cytomegalovirus exposure and HLA in healthy donors. Profiling relied on immunoSEQ multiplex PCR, and the TCRdb table lists in-frame clones only, not all of them. The table lists about 78,000 clones, 80% of them singletons, with around 32% in the top ten. The sample comprised PBMCs. These TCRs come from a man between 45 and 60 years old in good health and CMV-seropositive. Both conserved end residues are part of each CDR3. Each record gives: J gene, clone size, D gene, V gene, CDR3 DNA, CDR3 protein. The D gene is left open where the match is weak. Size tells how often a clone was seen (once, few, many) or the class of an expanded clone, and some rows leave it out.

J gene: TRBJ1-1
clone size: NA
D gene: TRBD1
V gene: TRBV27
CDR3 DNA: TGTGCCGGCAGTTTACGTCACAGGGGGCTGGGCGACACTGAAGCTTTCTTT
CDR3 protein: CAGSLRHRGLGDTEAFF

J gene: TRBJ2-3
clone size: NA
D gene: TRBD2
V gene: TRBV13
CDR3 DNA: TGTGCCAGCAGCTCAGGACTAGTTTCAGATACGCAGTATTTT
CDR3 protein: CASSSGLVSDTQYF

J gene: TRBJ2-7
clone size: NA
D gene: NA
V gene: TRBV5-1
CDR3 DNA: TGCGCCAGCAGCTTGGGGGCAGGGATCATAGAGGACGAGCAGTACTTC
CDR3 protein: CASSLGAGIIEDEQYF

J gene: TRBJ2-1
clone size: once
D gene: TRBD1
V gene: TRBV7-8
CDR3 DNA: TGTGCCAGCAGCTGGACAGGGGGCCCCCACAATGAGCAGTTCTTC
CDR3 protein: CASSWTGGPHNEQFF

J gene: TRBJ1-4
clone size: once
D gene: TRBD1
V gene: TRBV10-3
CDR3 DNA: TGTGCCATCAGTGAGTCGGACAGGGATGAAAAACTGTTTTTT
CDR3 protein: CAISESDRDEKLFF

J gene: TRBJ1-2
clone size: NA
D gene: NA
V gene: TRBV19
CDR3 DNA: TGTGCCAGTTCCGCGCCAGGGGTTCAAAGCTACACCTTC
CDR3 protein: CASSAPGVQSYTF

J gene: TRBJ2-1
clone size: NA
D gene: TRBD2
V gene: TRBV7-7
CDR3 DNA: TGTGCCAGCAGCCCCGGGACTAGCCCCGACCATAAGCAGTTCTTC
CDR3 protein: CASSPGTSPDHKQFF

J gene: TRBJ2-1
clone size: few
D gene: TRBD2
V gene: TRBV7-9
CDR3 DNA: TGTGCCAGCAGCCTACTAGCGGCTCCATACAATGAGCAGTTCTTC
CDR3 protein: CASSLLAAPYNEQFF

J gene: TRBJ2-2
clone size: NA
D gene: NA
V gene: TRBV5-6
CDR3 DNA: TGTGCCAGCAGCGCCCTTACTCTGGCAGGGTCGAACACCGGGGAGCTGTTTTTT
CDR3 protein: CASSALTLAGSNTGELFF

J gene: TRBJ2-7
clone size: NA
D gene: NA
V gene: TRBV7-9
CDR3 DNA: TGTGCCAGCAGCTTAATGAGCGAGCAGTACTTC
CDR3 protein: CASSLMSEQYF

J gene: TRBJ1-4
clone size: NA
D gene: NA
V gene: TRBV15
CDR3 DNA: TGTGCCACCAGCAGGGGCCAGGGCAATGAAAAACTGTTTTTT
CDR3 protein: CATSRGQGNEKLFF

J gene: TRBJ1-2
clone size: NA
D gene: NA
V gene: TRBV30
CDR3 DNA: TGTGCCTGGAGTGTTTGGCAGGCCAACCTCGGAAACACCTTC
CDR3 protein: CAWSVWQANLGNTF

J gene: TRBJ1-5
clone size: NA
D gene: NA
V gene: TRBV28
CDR3 DNA: TGTGCCACCACTGGGGCAAATCAGCCCCAGCATTTT
CDR3 protein: CATTGANQPQHF

J gene: TRBJ1-4
clone size: few
D gene: TRBD1
V gene: TRBV7-7
CDR3 DNA: TGTGCTAGCAGCTTAGGAACCCCGGGACAGACTAATGAAAAACTGTTTTTT
CDR3 protein: CASSLGTPGQTNEKLFF

J gene: TRBJ1-3
clone size: NA
D gene: TRBD1
V gene: TRBV11-3
CDR3 DNA: TGTGCCAGCAGCTCCGGGACAGGGTTATTTTTTGGAAACACCATATATTTT
CDR3 protein: CASSSGTGLFFGNTIYF

J gene: TRBJ1-1
clone size: NA
D gene: NA
V gene: TRBV27
CDR3 DNA: TGTGCCAGCAGTTTGGACACCCAGTACACTGAAGCTTTCTTT
CDR3 protein: CASSLDTQYTEAFF

J gene: TRBJ2-1
clone size: NA
D gene: TRBD2
V gene: TRBV5-1
CDR3 DNA: TGCGCCAGCAGCTGGACTAGCGGGATGGGGAATGAGCAGTTCTTC
CDR3 protein: CASSWTSGMGNEQFF

J gene: TRBJ2-5
clone size: NA
D gene: NA
V gene: TRBV9
CDR3 DNA: TGTGCCAGCAGCGTCTCTCTGCAAGAGACCCAGTACTTC
CDR3 protein: CASSVSLQETQYF

J gene: TRBJ2-5
clone size: NA
D gene: NA
V gene: TRBV6-6
CDR3 DNA: TGTGCCAGCAAAATCCCACAATCCCAAGAGACCCAGTACTTC
CDR3 protein: CASKIPQSQETQYF

J gene: TRBJ2-7
clone size: NA
D gene: NA
V gene: TRBV6-1
CDR3 DNA: TGTGCCAGCATTGAGTTCGGCGAGCAGTACTTC
CDR3 protein: CASIEFGEQYF

J gene: TRBJ2-3
clone size: NA
D gene: TRBD2
V gene: TRBV2
CDR3 DNA: TGTGCCAGCCACCAGCGGGAGTACGATACGCAGTATTTT
CDR3 protein: CASHQREYDTQYF

J gene: TRBJ2-7
clone size: NA
D gene: NA
V gene: TRBV6-6
CDR3 DNA: TGTGCCAGCAGCCCCACCGGCTACGAGCAGTACTTC
CDR3 protein: CASSPTGYEQYF

J gene: TRBJ2-4
clone size: NA
D gene: NA
V gene: TRBV6-5
CDR3 DNA: TGTGCCAGCAGTGAAGCTCCCAGGGACATTCAGTACTTC
CDR3 protein: CASSEAPRDIQYF

J gene: TRBJ2-2
clone size: few
D gene: NA
V gene: TRBV4-2
CDR3 DNA: TGTGCCAGCAGCCAAGGTACCGGGGTACAGAACACCGGGGAGCTGTTTTTT
CDR3 protein: CASSQGTGVQNTGELFF

J gene: TRBJ1-1
clone size: NA
D gene: NA
V gene: TRBV6-6
CDR3 DNA: TGTGCCAGCAGGACCCGAGGAGATGAAGCTTTCTTT
CDR3 protein: CASRTRGDEAFF

J gene: TRBJ1-1
clone size: NA
D gene: NA
V gene: TRBV29-1
CDR3 DNA: TGCAGCGTTGTTCCAGGCCAAAGGCTGAACACTGAAGCTTTCTTT
CDR3 protein: CSVVPGQRLNTEAFF

J gene: TRBJ2-7
clone size: few
D gene: NA
V gene: TRBV21-1
CDR3 DNA: TGTGCCAGCGGGCTAAGCGGGGATCACTACGAGCAGTACTTC
CDR3 protein: CASGLSGDHYEQYF

J gene: TRBJ2-7
clone size: NA
D gene: NA
V gene: TRBV2
CDR3 DNA: TGTGCCAGCAGTCGATCCAGGGACTACGAGCAGTACTTC
CDR3 protein: CASSRSRDYEQYF

J gene: TRBJ2-5
clone size: NA
D gene: TRBD2
V gene: TRBV9
CDR3 DNA: TGTGCCAGCAACTCCCTAGGACTAGCGGGAGCGTCGGAGACCCAGTACTTC
CDR3 protein: CASNSLGLAGASETQYF

J gene: TRBJ2-6
clone size: NA
D gene: TRBD1
V gene: TRBV5-1
CDR3 DNA: TGCGCCAGCAGCACAGGGGGCTCTGGGGCCAACGGCCTGACTTTC
CDR3 protein: CASSTGGSGANGLTF

J gene: TRBJ2-2
clone size: NA
D gene: TRBD1
V gene: TRBV10-3
CDR3 DNA: TGTGCCATTGGGGACGGACAGGGAGTTTATACCGGGGAGCTGTTTTTT
CDR3 protein: CAIGDGQGVYTGELFF

J gene: TRBJ1-1
clone size: NA
D gene: TRBD1
V gene: TRBV5-1
CDR3 DNA: TGCGCCAGCAGCCTAGATCAAGGGACAGGGAAAGCTTTCTTT
CDR3 protein: CASSLDQGTGKAFF